This TCR beta chain was profiled in a study of molecular identifiers for immune sequencing clone quantification. Study-level points and caveats: Clones that exceeded 20 RNA copies held over 98% of effector molecules, yet under 1% in naive cells.

V lost 0 bases and J lost 5, with 10 bases in between. CDR3 length equals 14 residues. Germline V gene data show CDR1 as MGHRA and CDR2 as YSYEKL. TCRdb analysed the PCR reads with MiXCR anew, one entry per CDR3 protein. Of 350,000 or so distinct CDR3 sequences listed, 20% to 25% are singletons. A word on this clonotype: What it binds is not known.

Material: naive CD8+ T cells from blood, with Jurkat cell RNA spiked in. Regarding subset: FACS-sorted CD8+CD4-CCR7+CD45RA+ naive T cells. The receptor comes from a human donor in good health. Some libraries in this study had Jurkat cell RNA spiked in. The chain couples TRBV4-1 to TRBJ1-1; D possibly corresponds to TRBD1 (5 bases). CDR3 sequence: CASSQEWGLTEAFF. For the CDR3, the DNA is TGCGCCAGCAGCCAAGAATGGGGCCTGACTGAAGCTTTCTTT.